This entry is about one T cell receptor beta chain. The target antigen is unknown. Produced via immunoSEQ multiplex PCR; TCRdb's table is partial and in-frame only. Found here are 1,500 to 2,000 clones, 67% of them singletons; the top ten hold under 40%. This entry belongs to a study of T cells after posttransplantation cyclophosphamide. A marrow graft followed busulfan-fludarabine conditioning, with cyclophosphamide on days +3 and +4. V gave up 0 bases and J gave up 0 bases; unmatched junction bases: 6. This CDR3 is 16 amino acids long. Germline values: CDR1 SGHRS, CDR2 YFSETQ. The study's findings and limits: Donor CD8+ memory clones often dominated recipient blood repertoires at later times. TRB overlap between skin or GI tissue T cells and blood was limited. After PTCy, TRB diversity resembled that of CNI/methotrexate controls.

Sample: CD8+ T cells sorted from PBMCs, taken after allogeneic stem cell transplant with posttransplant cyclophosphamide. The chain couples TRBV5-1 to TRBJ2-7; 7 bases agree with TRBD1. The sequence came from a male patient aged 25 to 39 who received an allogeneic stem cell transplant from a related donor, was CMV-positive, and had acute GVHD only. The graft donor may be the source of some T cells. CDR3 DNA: TGCGCCAGCAGCTTGGCAAGGGGGCTAAGCTCCTACGAGCAGTACTTC. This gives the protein CASSLARGLSSYEQYF.